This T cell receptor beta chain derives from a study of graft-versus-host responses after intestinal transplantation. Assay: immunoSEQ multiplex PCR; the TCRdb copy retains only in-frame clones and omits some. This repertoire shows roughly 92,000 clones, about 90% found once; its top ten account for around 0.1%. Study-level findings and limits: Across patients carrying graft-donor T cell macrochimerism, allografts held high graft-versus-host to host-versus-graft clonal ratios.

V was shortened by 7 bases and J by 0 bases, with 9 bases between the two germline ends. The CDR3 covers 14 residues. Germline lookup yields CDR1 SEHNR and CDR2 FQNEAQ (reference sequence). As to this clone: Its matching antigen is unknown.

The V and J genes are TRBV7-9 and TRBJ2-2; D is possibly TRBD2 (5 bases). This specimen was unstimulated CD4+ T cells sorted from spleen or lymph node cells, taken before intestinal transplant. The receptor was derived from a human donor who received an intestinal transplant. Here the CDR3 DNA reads TGTGCCAGCATTACGGGATCGAACACCGGGGAGCTGTTTTTT. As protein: CASITGSNTGELFF. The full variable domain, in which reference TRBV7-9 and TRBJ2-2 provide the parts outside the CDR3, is DTGVSQNPRHKITKRGQNVTFRCDPISEHNRLYWYRQTLGQGPEFLTYFQNEAQLEKSRLLSDRFSAERPKGSFSTLEIQRTEQGDSAMYLCASITGSNTGELFFGEGSRLTVL.